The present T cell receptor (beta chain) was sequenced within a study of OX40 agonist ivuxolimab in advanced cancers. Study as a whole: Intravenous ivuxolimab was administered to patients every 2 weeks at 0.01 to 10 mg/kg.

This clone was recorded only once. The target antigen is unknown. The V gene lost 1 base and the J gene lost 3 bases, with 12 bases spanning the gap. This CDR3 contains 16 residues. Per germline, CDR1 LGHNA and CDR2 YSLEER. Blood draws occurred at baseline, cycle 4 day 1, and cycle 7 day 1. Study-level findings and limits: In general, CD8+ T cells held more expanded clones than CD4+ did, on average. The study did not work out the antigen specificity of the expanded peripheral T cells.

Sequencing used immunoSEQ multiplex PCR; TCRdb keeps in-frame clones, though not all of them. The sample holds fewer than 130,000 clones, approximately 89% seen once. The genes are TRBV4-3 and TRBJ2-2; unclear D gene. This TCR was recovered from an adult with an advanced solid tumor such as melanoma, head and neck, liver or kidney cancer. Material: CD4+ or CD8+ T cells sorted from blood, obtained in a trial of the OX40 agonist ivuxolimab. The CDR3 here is CASSQVYAADTGELFF. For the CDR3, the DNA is TGCGCCAGCAGCCAAGTATATGCAGCCGACACCGGGGAGCTGTTTTTT.